The rows below give T cell receptor beta chains drawn from one sample of a study of blood T cell repertoires in COVID-19. TCRdb's table, derived via immunoSEQ multiplex PCR, lists solely in-frame clones and lacks some. The sample has around 180,000 clones, about 87% seen once. Sequenced: peripheral blood. The origin of the receptors is a man aged 40-49 years with active or convalescent COVID-19. CDR3s include the opening cysteine and the closing phenylalanine or tryptophan. A D gene is named only where the DNA matches it firmly. Some rows mark clone size as missing; the rest say once, few, many or name a class of expanded clone.

D gene: .; V gene: TRBV5-1; J gene: TRBJ1-5; clone size: .; CDR3 protein: CASSTGAGNQPQHF; CDR3 DNA: TGCGCCAGCAGCACGGGAGCAGGAAATCAGCCCCAGCATTTT
D gene: .; V gene: TRBV6-5; J gene: TRBJ1-3; clone size: once; CDR3 protein: CASSRQSGNTIYF; CDR3 DNA: TGTGCCAGCAGTCGACAGAGCGGAAACACCATATATTTT
D gene: TRBD1; V gene: TRBV4-2; J gene: TRBJ2-2; clone size: once; CDR3 protein: CASSNSGGNTGELFF; CDR3 DNA: TGTGCCAGCAGCAACTCAGGGGGGAACACCGGGGAGCTGTTTTTT
D gene: .; V gene: TRBV28; J gene: TRBJ1-1; clone size: .; CDR3 protein: CASSLLYTEAFF; CDR3 DNA: TGTGCCAGCAGTTTACTTTACACTGAAGCTTTCTTT
D gene: .; V gene: TRBV2; J gene: TRBJ1-1; clone size: .; CDR3 protein: CASSKQGMWEPTLNTEAFF; CDR3 DNA: TGTGCCAGCAGTAAACAGGGTATGTGGGAACCTACCTTGAACACTGAAGCTTTCTTT
D gene: TRBD1; V gene: TRBV10-2; J gene: TRBJ2-1; clone size: .; CDR3 protein: CASSEWGQNQYNEQFF; CDR3 DNA: TGCGCCAGCAGTGAGTGGGGACAGAATCAATACAATGAGCAGTTCTTC
D gene: .; V gene: TRBV6-1; J gene: TRBJ1-6; clone size: .; CDR3 protein: CASSEVRLANSPLHF; CDR3 DNA: TGTGCCAGCAGTGAAGTAAGATTGGCCAATTCACCCCTCCACTTT
D gene: .; V gene: TRBV4-3; J gene: TRBJ1-3; clone size: .; CDR3 protein: CASSQAAGPSGNTIYF; CDR3 DNA: TGCGCCAGCAGCCAAGCAGCGGGACCCTCTGGAAACACCATATATTTT
D gene: .; V gene: TRBV6-5; J gene: TRBJ1-2; clone size: .; CDR3 protein: CASMRPLDGYTF; CDR3 DNA: TGTGCCAGCATGAGGCCCTTGGATGGCTACACCTTC
D gene: TRBD2; V gene: TRBV19; J gene: TRBJ2-1; clone size: .; CDR3 protein: CASSISGGVPYNEQFF; CDR3 DNA: TGTGCCAGTAGTATATCGGGGGGGGTGCCCTACAATGAGCAGTTCTTC
D gene: TRBD1; V gene: TRBV28; J gene: TRBJ1-5; clone size: .; CDR3 protein: CASSLWDRVRYQPQHF; CDR3 DNA: TGTGCCAGCAGTTTATGGGACAGGGTGCGGTATCAGCCCCAGCATTTT
D gene: .; V gene: TRBV4-3; J gene: TRBJ1-2; clone size: .; CDR3 protein: CASSQGRLRTRGNYGYTF; CDR3 DNA: TGCGCCAGCAGCCAAGGTCGTCTTAGAACAAGAGGAAACTATGGCTACACCTTC
D gene: .; V gene: TRBV6-5; J gene: TRBJ1-4; clone size: .; CDR3 protein: CASSHRTPTNEKLFF; CDR3 DNA: TGTGCCAGCAGTCACAGGACCCCAACTAATGAAAAACTGTTTTTT
D gene: .; V gene: TRBV28; J gene: TRBJ1-5; clone size: few; CDR3 protein: CASSLNPGMVNQPQHF; CDR3 DNA: TGTGCCAGCAGTTTAAACCCAGGGATGGTCAATCAGCCCCAGCATTTT
D gene: TRBD2; V gene: TRBV30; J gene: TRBJ2-1; clone size: .; CDR3 protein: CAWSPTSGGVEQFF; CDR3 DNA: TGTGCCTGGAGTCCGACTAGCGGGGGGGTTGAGCAGTTCTTC
D gene: TRBD1; V gene: TRBV4-3; J gene: TRBJ1-2; clone size: .; CDR3 protein: CASSQRDSYSYGYTF; CDR3 DNA: TGCGCCAGCAGCCAAAGGGACAGTTACTCCTATGGCTACACCTTC
D gene: TRBD1; V gene: TRBV6-6; J gene: TRBJ1-5; clone size: .; CDR3 protein: CASSQDRGNQPQHF; CDR3 DNA: TGTGCCAGCAGCCAAGACAGGGGGAATCAGCCCCAGCATTTT
D gene: .; V gene: TRBV11-2; J gene: TRBJ2-7; clone size: once; CDR3 protein: CASSSPRDIQSRGF; CDR3 DNA: TGTGCCAGCAGTTCACCCCGGGACATCCAGTCCCGGGGCTTC
D gene: TRBD1; V gene: TRBV27; J gene: TRBJ1-6; clone size: .; CDR3 protein: CASSLQGANSPLHF; CDR3 DNA: TGTGCCAGCAGTTTACAGGGGGCAAATTCACCCCTCCACTTT
D gene: .; V gene: TRBV18; J gene: TRBJ2-3; clone size: .; CDR3 protein: CASSPSGGTDTQYF; CDR3 DNA: TGTGCCAGCTCACCATCAGGGGGCACAGATACGCAGTATTTT
D gene: .; V gene: TRBV4-1; J gene: TRBJ2-5; clone size: .; CDR3 protein: CASRGGFQETQYF; CDR3 DNA: TGCGCCAGCAGAGGGGGATTCCAAGAGACCCAGTACTTC
D gene: .; V gene: TRBV7-9; J gene: TRBJ2-3; clone size: .; CDR3 protein: CASSLMGAVGTDTQYF; CDR3 DNA: TGTGCCAGCAGCTTAATGGGAGCGGTGGGCACAGATACGCAGTATTTT
D gene: TRBD1; V gene: TRBV2; J gene: TRBJ1-5; clone size: .; CDR3 protein: CASSRDRGNQPQHF; CDR3 DNA: TGTGCCAGCAGCAGGGACAGGGGCAATCAGCCCCAGCATTTT
D gene: .; V gene: TRBV30; J gene: TRBJ1-4; clone size: .; CDR3 protein: CAWTEGPGEKLFF; CDR3 DNA: TGTGCCTGGACGGAGGGGCCGGGTGAAAAACTGTTTTTT
D gene: .; V gene: TRBV6-5; J gene: TRBJ2-7; clone size: .; CDR3 protein: CASRPTGNKYEQYF; CDR3 DNA: TGTGCCAGCAGGCCAACAGGGAATAAGTACGAGCAGTACTTC
D gene: .; V gene: TRBV14; J gene: TRBJ1-3; clone size: .; CDR3 protein: CASSPRGVPGNTIYF; CDR3 DNA: TGTGCCAGCAGCCCACGTGGAGTACCCGGAAACACCATATATTTT
D gene: .; V gene: TRBV9; J gene: TRBJ1-1; clone size: once; CDR3 protein: CASSARQNMNTEAFF; CDR3 DNA: TGTGCCAGCAGCGCCCGACAGAACATGAACACTGAAGCTTTCTTT
D gene: TRBD2; V gene: TRBV5-4; J gene: TRBJ2-7; clone size: once; CDR3 protein: CASSPASGGVGEQYF; CDR3 DNA: TGTGCCAGCAGCCCAGCGTCGGGAGGCGTTGGCGAGCAGTACTTC
D gene: .; V gene: TRBV6-5; J gene: TRBJ2-5; clone size: many; CDR3 protein: CASRGHSPTFQGYF; CDR3 DNA: TGTGCCAGCAGGGGCCATTCTCCGACGTTTCAGGGGTACTTC
D gene: .; V gene: TRBV29-1; J gene: TRBJ2-5; clone size: .; CDR3 protein: CSVEGMGGEKTQYF; CDR3 DNA: TGCAGCGTTGAAGGGATGGGAGGCGAGAAGACCCAGTACTTC
D gene: TRBD1; V gene: TRBV29-1; J gene: TRBJ1-2; clone size: .; CDR3 protein: CSVVPTGQGRSNYGYTF; CDR3 DNA: TGCAGCGTTGTACCCACCGGACAGGGACGATCTAACTATGGCTACACCTTC
D gene: TRBD1; V gene: TRBV19; J gene: TRBJ1-1; clone size: .; CDR3 protein: CASSSRATGAQGNTEAFF; CDR3 DNA: TGTGCCAGTAGTAGCCGGGCCACAGGGGCGCAGGGGAACACTGAAGCTTTCTTT
D gene: .; V gene: TRBV7-6; J gene: TRBJ1-1; clone size: .; CDR3 protein: CASSFDREAFF; CDR3 DNA: TGTGCCAGCAGCTTTGACAGGGAAGCTTTCTTT
D gene: .; V gene: TRBV11-3; J gene: TRBJ2-3; clone size: .; CDR3 protein: CASSLHITDTQYF; CDR3 DNA: TGTGCCAGCAGCCTCCACATTACAGATACGCAGTATTTT
D gene: .; V gene: TRBV28; J gene: TRBJ1-1; clone size: .; CDR3 protein: CATQQEGQGFTEAFF; CDR3 DNA: TGTGCCACACAACAGGAGGGGCAGGGTTTCACTGAAGCTTTCTTT
D gene: .; V gene: TRBV11-2; J gene: TRBJ1-2; clone size: .; CDR3 protein: CASSSLGGPYGYTF; CDR3 DNA: TGTGCCAGCAGCTCTCTGGGGGGACCATATGGCTACACCTTC
D gene: .; V gene: TRBV11-3; J gene: TRBJ2-2; clone size: .; CDR3 protein: CATSAGLNTGELFF; CDR3 DNA: TGTGCCACCTCGGCGGGGCTGAACACCGGGGAGCTGTTTTTT
D gene: .; V gene: TRBV25-1; J gene: TRBJ1-5; clone size: .; CDR3 protein: CASSEAGSSNQPQHF; CDR3 DNA: TGTGCCAGCAGTGAAGCAGGGTCGAGCAATCAGCCCCAGCATTTT
D gene: TRBD1; V gene: TRBV3-1/TRBV3-2; J gene: TRBJ1-4; clone size: .; CDR3 protein: CASSLAGTENEKLFF; CDR3 DNA: TGTGCCAGCAGCCTAGCGGGGACAGAAAATGAAAAACTGTTTTTT
D gene: .; V gene: TRBV6-1; J gene: TRBJ1-2; clone size: .; CDR3 protein: CASSEAGGTGYGYTF; CDR3 DNA: TGTGCCAGCAGTGAAGCTGGGGGGACGGGGTATGGCTACACCTTC
D gene: TRBD1; V gene: TRBV7-9; J gene: TRBJ2-7; clone size: few; CDR3 protein: CASSPRQGNGEQYF; CDR3 DNA: TGTGCCAGCAGCCCGAGACAGGGGAACGGCGAGCAGTACTTC
D gene: .; V gene: TRBV28; J gene: TRBJ1-3; clone size: .; CDR3 protein: CASSPRGAYSQGSAAAGNTIYF; CDR3 DNA: TGTGCCAGCAGTCCGCGGGGGGCGTATTCGCAGGGGTCGGCAGCGGCAGGAAACACCATATATTTT
D gene: .; V gene: TRBV7-2; J gene: TRBJ2-1; clone size: .; CDR3 protein: CASSLAWQGSYNEQFF; CDR3 DNA: TGTGCCAGCAGCTTAGCGTGGCAGGGGTCCTACAATGAGCAGTTCTTC
D gene: TRBD1; V gene: TRBV7-9; J gene: TRBJ1-2; clone size: .; CDR3 protein: CASSRGTAGYTF; CDR3 DNA: TGTGCCAGCAGCAGGGGGACAGCTGGCTACACCTTC
D gene: TRBD1; V gene: TRBV7-3; J gene: TRBJ1-2; clone size: .; CDR3 protein: CASSGGGFGYTF; CDR3 DNA: TGTGCCAGCAGCGGAGGGGGCTTTGGCTACACCTTC
D gene: TRBD1; V gene: TRBV5-4; J gene: TRBJ1-2; clone size: .; CDR3 protein: CASSKTGALNYGYTF; CDR3 DNA: TGTGCCAGCAGCAAGACAGGGGCCCTTAACTATGGCTACACCTTC
D gene: .; V gene: TRBV25-1; J gene: TRBJ1-2; clone size: .; CDR3 protein: CASSDRGRGYGYTF; CDR3 DNA: TGTGCCAGCAGTGATAGGGGGAGGGGCTATGGCTACACCTTC
D gene: .; V gene: TRBV30; J gene: TRBJ2-7; clone size: .; CDR3 protein: CAWSVTSSKGEQYF; CDR3 DNA: TGTGCCTGGAGTGTTACTAGCTCTAAGGGCGAGCAGTACTTC
D gene: .; V gene: TRBV4-2; J gene: TRBJ1-1; clone size: .; CDR3 protein: CASSQDRGTEAFF; CDR3 DNA: TGTGCCAGCAGCCAAGATAGGGGCACTGAAGCTTTCTTT
D gene: TRBD2; V gene: TRBV7-2; J gene: TRBJ2-1; clone size: .; CDR3 protein: CASSPGLAGLDEQFF; CDR3 DNA: TGTGCCAGCAGCCCTGGACTAGCGGGGTTGGATGAGCAGTTCTTC
D gene: .; V gene: TRBV5-6; J gene: TRBJ1-5; clone size: .; CDR3 protein: CASSFVDRPNQPQHF; CDR3 DNA: TGTGCCAGCAGCTTCGTCGACAGACCTAATCAGCCCCAGCATTTT